The entry that follows covers one T cell receptor (beta chain) sequence. The CDR3 runs 13 residues. Germline-derived CDR1 and CDR2 are MDHEN and SYDVKM. Between the trimmed V and J ends, which lost 3 bases and 1 base, there was a span of 6 bases. The data derive from a study of blood T cell repertoires in COVID-19. Repertoires were generated with immunoSEQ multiplex PCR, while TCRdb's copy carries only in-frame clones and drops some. The profile shows about 180,000 clones, 70% to 90% of them singletons. Sequencing input: peripheral blood. The chain couples TRBV28 to TRBJ2-5; D call uncertain. The TCR was taken from a woman in her forties or fifties with COVID-19, enrolled during active disease. CDR3 nucleotide sequence: TGTGCCAGCAGTTTGGGCACCCAAGAGACCCAGTACTTC. This codes for CASSLGTQETQYF. The complete variable domain, with remaining parts taken from reference TRBV28 and TRBJ2-5, reads DVKVTQSSRYLVKRTGEKVFLECVQDMDHENMFWYRQDPGLGLRLIYFSYDVKMKEKGDIPEGYSVSREKKERFSLILESASTNQTSMYLCASSLGTQETQYFGPGTRLLVL.